This TCR beta chain was identified during a study of shared clonotypes between healthy human individuals. Notes on the study in general: The four-donor shared clonotypes exceeded non-shared clonotypes in generation probability, with non-shared ones scoring lower. The rarefaction results pointed to incomplete sorted-subset sequencing despite large depth.

With 2 bases clipped from V and 8 bases from J, the junction kept 6 bases outside the gene matches. This CDR3 is 13 amino acids long. Germline assignment: CDR1 SGDLS and CDR2 YYNGEE. CD4+ cells were split into CD45RA+ naive and CD45RA-negative memory subsets. Concerning this clone: Its cognate antigen is unknown.

An assay was performed, and its level was deep. Here immunoSEQ multiplex PCR was the method, and the copy in TCRdb shows in-frame clones only, minus some. This table has approximately 1.4 million clones, 95% to 99% appearing once. This sequence was found in a young man in good health. The sequencing input was naive CD4+ T cells sorted from blood. Subset reported: CD45RA+ positively selected. This chain joins TRBV9 and TRBJ1-1; 7 positions match TRBD1. The CDR3 reads CASSVRPDREAFF. The CDR3 bases are TGTGCCAGCAGCGTGCGTCCGGACAGGGAAGCTTTCTTT. The whole variable domain, filled in from reference TRBV9 and TRBJ1-1, reads DSGVTQTPKHLITATGQRVTLRCSPRSGDLSVYWYQQSLDQGLQFLIQYYNGEERAKGNILERFSAQQFPDLHSELNLSSLELGDSALYFCASSVRPDREAFFGQGTRLTVV.